This TCR beta chain is drawn from a study of metastatic and nonmetastatic thyroid tumors. Looking at the study overall: Repertoires from malignant and benign thyroid patients were compared across blood and tumor or nodule tissue. Overall study results and limits: TCR beta diversity was reportedly significantly higher in malignant thyroid tumors than benign nodules, in blood and tumor.

In the authors' methods: Researchers built a distant-metastasis classifier for papillary thyroid cancer that drew on CDR3 differences across clinicopathological groups. TCRdb re-called clones from the PCR reads using MiXCR. TCRdb's processing, not the authors' own work, is the source of the V and J calls. This sample has 65,000 or so clones, with just over 4% found just once. This clone was counted ten times or more. The antigen is not known. Losses at the gene ends were 4 bases for V and 4 bases for J; bases not matched to a gene: 4. The CDR3 runs to 15 residues. Germline CDR1 MDHEN, CDR2 SYDVKM. Ahead of thyroid surgery, no patient had received treatment of any kind.

The sample taken for sequencing was blood. This rearrangement joins TRBV28 to TRBJ2-1; 10 positions match TRBD2. The sequence derives from a female donor with papillary thyroid cancer or a benign thyroid nodule (not recorded which). Some clones in this sample may be carry-over from other donors' samples. The chain's CDR3 is CASSSSGSEYNEQFF. DNA for the CDR3: TGTGCCAGCAGTTCTAGCGGGAGCGAATACAATGAGCAGTTCTTC.